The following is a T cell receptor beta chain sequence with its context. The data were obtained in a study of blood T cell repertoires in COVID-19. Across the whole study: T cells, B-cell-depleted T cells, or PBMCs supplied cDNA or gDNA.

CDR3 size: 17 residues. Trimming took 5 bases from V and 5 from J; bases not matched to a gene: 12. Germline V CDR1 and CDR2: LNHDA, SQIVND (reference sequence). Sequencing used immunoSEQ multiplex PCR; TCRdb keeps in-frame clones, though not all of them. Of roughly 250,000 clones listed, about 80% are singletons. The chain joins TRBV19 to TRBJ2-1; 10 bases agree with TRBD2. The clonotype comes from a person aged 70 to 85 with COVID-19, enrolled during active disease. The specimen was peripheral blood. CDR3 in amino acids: CASSGFRASGGNNEQFF. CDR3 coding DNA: TGTGCCAGTAGTGGCTTCAGGGCTAGCGGGGGAAACAATGAGCAGTTCTTC.